This TCR beta chain was sequenced during a study of blood T cell repertoires in COVID-19. Turning to the study itself: Collection of acute and convalescent COVID-19 samples took place in the United States, Italy and Spain.

From germline, CDR1 is SEHNR and CDR2 FQNEAQ (reference sequence). V was trimmed by 2 bases and J by 7 bases, leaving 11 bases between them. The CDR3 is 13 residues long. Generated by immunoSEQ multiplex PCR, the TCRdb table keeps only in-frame clones and is missing some. The table has a few hundred thousand clones, over 65% seen once. Sequenced sample: peripheral blood. The chain uses TRBV7-9 and TRBJ1-2; D not resolved. The receptor comes from a human donor with acute or convalescent COVID-19. The donor label of this sample is uncertain. As DNA, the CDR3 is TGTGCCAGCAGCTTATATGACTCCTCTGGCTACACCTTC. Its protein is CASSLYDSSGYTF.